The text below deals with one T cell receptor (beta chain). Sequenced by immunoSEQ multiplex PCR; TCRdb stores in-frame clones only, minus some. The data hold about 57,000 clones, with roughly 80% observed a single time. This record comes from a study of blood T cell repertoires in COVID-19. Turning to the study itself: Sites in the United States, Italy and Spain provided acute and convalescent COVID-19 samples.

The CDR3 has 15 residues. V trimming: 0 bases; J trimming: 4 bases; junction bases outside the gene matches: 3. Germline CDR1 SGHTA, CDR2 FQGNSA. The chain uses TRBV7-2 and TRBJ2-7; 10 positions agree with TRBD2. The sample consisted of PBMCs or T cells enriched from blood (not recorded which). The TCR originated in a woman between 40 and 50 years old with acute COVID-19. This chain's CDR3 is CASSLAASGSYEQYF. For the CDR3, the DNA is TGTGCCAGCAGCTTAGCCGCTAGCGGGAGTTACGAGCAGTACTTC. The complete variable domain, with remaining parts taken from reference TRBV7-2 and TRBJ2-7, reads GAGVSQSPSNKVTEKGKDVELRCDPISGHTALYWYRQSLGQGLEFLIYFQGNSAPDKSGLPSDRFSAERTGGSVSTLTIQRTQQEDSAVYLCASSLAASGSYEQYFGPGTRLTVT.